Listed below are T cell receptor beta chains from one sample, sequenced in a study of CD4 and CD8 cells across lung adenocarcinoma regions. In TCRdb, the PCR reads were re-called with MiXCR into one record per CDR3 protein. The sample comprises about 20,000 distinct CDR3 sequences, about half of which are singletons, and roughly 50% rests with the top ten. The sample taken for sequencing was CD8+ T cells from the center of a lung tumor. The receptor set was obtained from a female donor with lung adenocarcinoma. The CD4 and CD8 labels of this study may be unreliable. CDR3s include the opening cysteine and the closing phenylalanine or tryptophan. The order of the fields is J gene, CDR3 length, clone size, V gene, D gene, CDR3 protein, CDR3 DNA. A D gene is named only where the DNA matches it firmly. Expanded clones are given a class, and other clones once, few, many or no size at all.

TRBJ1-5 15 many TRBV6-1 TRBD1 CASSEGTGGGQPQHF TGTGCCAGCAGTGAAGGGACAGGGGGCGGCCAGCCCCAGCATTTT
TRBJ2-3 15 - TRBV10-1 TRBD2 CASTTGLAGKDTQYF TGCGCCAGCACTACCGGACTAGCGGGGAAAGATACGCAGTATTTT
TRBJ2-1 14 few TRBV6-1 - CASRPGQSYNEQFF TGTGCCAGCAGACCGGGACAATCCTACAATGAGCAGTTCTTC
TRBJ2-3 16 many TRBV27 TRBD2 CASRKTSGRAGDTQYF TGTGCCAGCAGGAAAACTAGCGGGAGGGCCGGAGATACGCAGTATTTT
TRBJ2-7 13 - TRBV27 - CASSYSGGAEQYF TGTGCCAGCAGTTATAGTGGGGGCGCCGAGCAGTACTTC
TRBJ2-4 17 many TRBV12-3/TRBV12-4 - CASSMYRRAGAKNIQYF TGTGCCAGCAGTATGTACAGGAGGGCGGGAGCCAAAAACATTCAGTACTTC
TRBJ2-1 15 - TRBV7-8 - CASSPFGLIYNEQFF TGTGCCAGCAGCCCTTTTGGACTTATTTACAATGAGCAGTTCTTC
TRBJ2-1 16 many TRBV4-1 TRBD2 CASSQEASGIYNEQFF TGCGCCAGCAGCCAAGAAGCTAGCGGGATCTACAATGAGCAGTTCTTC
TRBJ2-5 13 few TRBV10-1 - CASSREDEETQYF TGCGCCAGCAGTAGGGAGGACGAGGAGACCCAGTACTTC
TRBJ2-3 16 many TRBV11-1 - CASSYGSTTRTDTQYF TGTGCCAGCAGCTACGGGTCCACTACTCGCACAGATACGCAGTATTTT
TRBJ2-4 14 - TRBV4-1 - CASSQDSRGNIQYF TGCGCCAGCAGCCAAGACAGTCGGGGGAACATTCAGTACTTC
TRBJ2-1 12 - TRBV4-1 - CASSQVVNEQFF TGCGCCAGCAGCCAAGTTGTCAATGAGCAGTTCTTC
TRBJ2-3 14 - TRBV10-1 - CASSGLGTTDTQYF TGCGCCAGCAGTGGATTGGGGACCACAGATACGCAGTATTTT
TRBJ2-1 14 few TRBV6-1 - CASSLARASYEQFF TGTGCCAGCAGTCTCGCCCGGGCCTCCTACGAGCAGTTCTTC
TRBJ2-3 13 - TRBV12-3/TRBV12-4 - CASGGRDQETQYF TGTGCCAGCGGGGGTCGCGACCAGGAGACGCAGTACTTT